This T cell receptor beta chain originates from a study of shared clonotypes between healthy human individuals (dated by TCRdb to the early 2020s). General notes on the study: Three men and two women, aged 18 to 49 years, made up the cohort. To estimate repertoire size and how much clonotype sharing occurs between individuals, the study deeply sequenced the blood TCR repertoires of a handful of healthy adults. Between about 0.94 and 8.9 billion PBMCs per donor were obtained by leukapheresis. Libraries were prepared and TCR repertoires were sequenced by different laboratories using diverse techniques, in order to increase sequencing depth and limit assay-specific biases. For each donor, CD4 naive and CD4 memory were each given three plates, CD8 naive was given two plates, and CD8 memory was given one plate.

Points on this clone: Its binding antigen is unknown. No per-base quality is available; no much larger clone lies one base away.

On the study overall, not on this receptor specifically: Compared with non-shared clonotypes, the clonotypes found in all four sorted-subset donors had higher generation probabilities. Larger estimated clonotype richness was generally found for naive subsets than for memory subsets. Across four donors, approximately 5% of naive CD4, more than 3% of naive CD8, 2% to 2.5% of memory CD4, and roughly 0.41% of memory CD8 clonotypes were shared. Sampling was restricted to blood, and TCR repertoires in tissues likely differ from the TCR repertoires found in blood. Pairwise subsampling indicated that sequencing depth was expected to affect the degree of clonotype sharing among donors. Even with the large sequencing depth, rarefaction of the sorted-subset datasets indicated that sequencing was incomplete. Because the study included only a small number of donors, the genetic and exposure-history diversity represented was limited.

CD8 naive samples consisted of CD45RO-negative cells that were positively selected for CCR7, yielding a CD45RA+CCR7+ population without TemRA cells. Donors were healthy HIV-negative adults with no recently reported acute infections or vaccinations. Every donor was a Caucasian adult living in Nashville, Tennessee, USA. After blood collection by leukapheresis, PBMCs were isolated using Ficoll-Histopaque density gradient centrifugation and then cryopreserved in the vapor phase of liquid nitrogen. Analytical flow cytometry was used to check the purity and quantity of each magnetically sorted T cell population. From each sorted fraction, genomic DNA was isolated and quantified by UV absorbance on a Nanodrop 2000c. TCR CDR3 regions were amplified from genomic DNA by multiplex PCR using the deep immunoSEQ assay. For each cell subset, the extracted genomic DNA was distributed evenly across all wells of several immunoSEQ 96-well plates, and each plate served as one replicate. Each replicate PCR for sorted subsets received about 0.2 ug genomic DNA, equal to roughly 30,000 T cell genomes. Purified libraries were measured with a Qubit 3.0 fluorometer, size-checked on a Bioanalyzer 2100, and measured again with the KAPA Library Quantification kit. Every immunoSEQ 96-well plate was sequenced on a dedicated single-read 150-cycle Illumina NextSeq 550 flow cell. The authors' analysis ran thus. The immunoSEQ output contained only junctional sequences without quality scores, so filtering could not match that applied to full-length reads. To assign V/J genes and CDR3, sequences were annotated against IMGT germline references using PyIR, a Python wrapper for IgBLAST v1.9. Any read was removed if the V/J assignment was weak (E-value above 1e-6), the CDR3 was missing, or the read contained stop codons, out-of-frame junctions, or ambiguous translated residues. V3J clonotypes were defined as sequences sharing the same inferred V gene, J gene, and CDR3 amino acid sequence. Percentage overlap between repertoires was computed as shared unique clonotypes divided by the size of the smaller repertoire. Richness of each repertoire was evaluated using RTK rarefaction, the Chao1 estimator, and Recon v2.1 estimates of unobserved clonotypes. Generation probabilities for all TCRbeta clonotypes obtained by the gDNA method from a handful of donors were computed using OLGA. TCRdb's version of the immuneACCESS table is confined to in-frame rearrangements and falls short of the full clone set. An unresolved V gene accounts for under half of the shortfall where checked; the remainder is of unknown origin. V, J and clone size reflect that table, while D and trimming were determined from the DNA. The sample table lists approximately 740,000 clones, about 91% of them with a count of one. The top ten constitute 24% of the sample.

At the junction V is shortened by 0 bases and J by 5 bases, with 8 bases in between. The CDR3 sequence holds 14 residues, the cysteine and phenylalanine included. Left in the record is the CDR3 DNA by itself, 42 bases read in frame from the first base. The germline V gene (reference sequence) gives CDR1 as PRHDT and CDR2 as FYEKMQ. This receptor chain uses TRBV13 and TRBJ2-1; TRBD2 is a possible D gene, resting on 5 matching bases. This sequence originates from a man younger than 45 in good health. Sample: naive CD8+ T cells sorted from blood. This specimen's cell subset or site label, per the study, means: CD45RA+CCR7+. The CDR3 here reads CASSLGGLNNEQFF. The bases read TGTGCCAGCAGCTTAGGCGGACTTAACAATGAGCAGTTCTTC.